This is a list of T cell receptor beta chains from one sample in a study of technical replicates of blood from several donors. Using immunoSEQ multiplex PCR, the repertoire was profiled, and TCRdb retains in-frame clones only, with some absent. The top ten hold 4.2% of the sample, which has about 59,000 clones, 93% seen once. The sequenced material came from PBMCs. All receptors come from a human donor in good health. Some clones in this sample may be carry-over from other donors' samples. Each CDR3 is given with its conserved first and last residue. Each record gives: clone size, J gene, D gene, V gene, CDR3 protein, CDR3 DNA. D genes are given only for firm matches. Rows give clone size only sometimes, using once, few, many, or a class for an expanded clone.

clone size: once; J gene: TRBJ1-5; D gene: TRBD1; V gene: TRBV6-5; CDR3 protein: CASRQGTARQPQHF; CDR3 DNA: TGTGCCAGCAGGCAAGGGACAGCCCGGCAGCCCCAGCATTTT
clone size: once; J gene: TRBJ2-1; D gene: TRBD2; V gene: TRBV9; CDR3 protein: CASSPTSGGYNEQFF; CDR3 DNA: TGTGCCAGCAGCCCGACTAGCGGGGGGTACAATGAGCAGTTCTTC
clone size: .; J gene: TRBJ2-6; D gene: TRBD2; V gene: TRBV5-4; CDR3 protein: CASSGPLEGAGGTGANVLTF; CDR3 DNA: TGTGCCAGCAGCGGGCCTCTCGAGGGAGCGGGAGGTACCGGGGCCAACGTCCTGACTTTC
clone size: once; J gene: TRBJ1-2; D gene: .; V gene: TRBV6-5; CDR3 protein: CASSLRDTYYGYTF; CDR3 DNA: TGTGCCAGCAGCCTCAGGGACACGTATTATGGCTACACCTTC
clone size: .; J gene: TRBJ2-1; D gene: TRBD2; V gene: TRBV2; CDR3 protein: CASKSGLAGSYNEQFF; CDR3 DNA: TGTGCCAGCAAGTCTGGACTAGCGGGTTCCTACAATGAGCAGTTCTTC
clone size: .; J gene: TRBJ2-7; D gene: .; V gene: TRBV6-1; CDR3 protein: CASSVRYPGGVAYEQYF; CDR3 DNA: TGTGCCAGCAGTGTACGTTATCCCGGCGGAGTCGCCTACGAGCAGTACTTC
clone size: few; J gene: TRBJ2-4; D gene: .; V gene: TRBV2; CDR3 protein: CASSEGDNLNIQYF; CDR3 DNA: TGTGCCAGCAGTGAAGGGGACAACCTAAACATTCAGTACTTC
clone size: .; J gene: TRBJ2-5; D gene: .; V gene: TRBV18; CDR3 protein: CASSPPYKRETQYF; CDR3 DNA: TGTGCCAGCTCACCACCGTACAAGCGGGAGACCCAGTACTTC
clone size: .; J gene: TRBJ2-1; D gene: .; V gene: TRBV6-4; CDR3 protein: CASSDYPYFSRDEQFF; CDR3 DNA: TGTGCCAGCAGTGACTACCCTTACTTTTCGAGGGATGAGCAGTTCTTC
clone size: once; J gene: TRBJ1-2; D gene: TRBD1; V gene: TRBV7-7; CDR3 protein: CASSTPTLDRELYGYTF; CDR3 DNA: TGTGCCAGCAGCACCCCCACCCTAGACAGGGAACTCTATGGCTACACCTTC
clone size: .; J gene: TRBJ2-7; D gene: .; V gene: TRBV30; CDR3 protein: CAWRDSGTYEQYF; CDR3 DNA: TGTGCCTGGCGGGACTCCGGAACCTACGAGCAGTACTTC
clone size: .; J gene: TRBJ2-1; D gene: .; V gene: TRBV6-1; CDR3 protein: CASSEDSHNEQFF; CDR3 DNA: TGTGCCAGCAGTGAAGACAGTCACAATGAGCAGTTCTTC
clone size: .; J gene: TRBJ2-5; D gene: .; V gene: TRBV2; CDR3 protein: CASKGERGETQYF; CDR3 DNA: TGTGCCAGCAAGGGGGAGAGGGGAGAGACCCAGTACTTC
clone size: .; J gene: TRBJ2-3; D gene: .; V gene: TRBV9; CDR3 protein: CASSAQGGTDTQYF; CDR3 DNA: TGTGCCAGCAGCGCGCAGGGGGGAACAGATACGCAGTATTTT
clone size: .; J gene: TRBJ1-6; D gene: .; V gene: TRBV4-2; CDR3 protein: CASSQDLLDGTLHF; CDR3 DNA: TGTGCCAGCAGCCAAGACCTTCTGGACGGGACCCTCCACTTT